This is a list of T cell receptor beta chains from one sample in a study of T cell repertoires in aging, cancer and after chemotherapy. One entry per CDR3 protein, called by TCRdb with MiXCR from the multiplex PCR reads. The repertoire holds 1,500 to 2,000 distinct CDR3 sequences, approximately 23% seen once, with 35% to 50% in the top ten. Sequenced input: blood. The receptors were sampled from a human donor with a solid tumor. The CDR3 runs from the conserved cysteine through the conserved F or W. D genes are given only for firm matches. Size is omitted from some rows. Given values are once, few, many or a class for expanded clones.

few	TRBV5-1	NA	TRBJ1-4	CASSLAARGTNEKLFF	TGCGCCAGCAGCTTGGCGGCGAGAGGGACTAATGAAAAACTGTTTTTT
NA	TRBV11-2	NA	TRBJ1-2	CASSLRAGLGYTF	TGTGCCAGCAGCTTAAGGGCAGGGTTAGGCTACACCTTC
NA	TRBV10-1	NA	TRBJ1-1	CASSEAGTAFF	TGCGCCAGCAGTGAGGCGGGTACAGCTTTCTTT
few	TRBV5-1	TRBD2	TRBJ2-2	CASSYPRTSGGALTGELFF	TGCGCCAGCAGCTATCCGAGGACTAGCGGGGGGGCCTTGACCGGGGAGCTGTTTTTT
NA	TRBV20-1	TRBD2	TRBJ2-1	CSAREGLAGGGEQFF	TGCAGTGCTAGAGAGGGACTAGCGGGAGGGGGTGAGCAGTTCTTC